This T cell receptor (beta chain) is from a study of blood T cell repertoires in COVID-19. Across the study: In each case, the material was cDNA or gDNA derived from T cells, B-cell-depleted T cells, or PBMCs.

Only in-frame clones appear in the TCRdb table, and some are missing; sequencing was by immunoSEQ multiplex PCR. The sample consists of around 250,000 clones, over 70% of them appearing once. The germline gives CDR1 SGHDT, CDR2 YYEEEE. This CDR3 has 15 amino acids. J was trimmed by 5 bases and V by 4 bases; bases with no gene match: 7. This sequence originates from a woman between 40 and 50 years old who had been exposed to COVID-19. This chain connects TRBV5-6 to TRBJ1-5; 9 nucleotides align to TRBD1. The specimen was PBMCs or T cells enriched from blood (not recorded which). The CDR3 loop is CASSRQGQGYQPQHF. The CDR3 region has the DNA TGTGCCAGCAGCCGGCAGGGACAGGGCTATCAGCCCCAGCATTTT.